Listed below are T cell receptor beta chains from one sample, sequenced in a study of blood T cell repertoires in COVID-19. Libraries were prepared by immunoSEQ multiplex PCR; TCRdb keeps only in-frame clonotypes and omits some of them. This sample has some 410,000 clones; around 87% occur once, and the top ten carry approximately 0.96%. The sample was PBMCs or T cells enriched from blood (not recorded which). These receptors came from a woman aged 30 to 39 with acute COVID-19. Each CDR3 is given with its conserved first and last residue. D genes are given only for firm matches. Rows give clone size only sometimes, using once, few, many, or a class for an expanded clone.

CDR3 DNA	CDR3 protein	J gene	clone size	V gene	D gene
TGTGCCAGCAGCCCGCAGGGAATCTCGAGCTCCTACGAGCAGTACTTC	CASSPQGISSSYEQYF	TRBJ2-7	once	TRBV5-6	.
TGTGCCAGCAGCCCGGCGGCGGCCTACGAGCAGTACTTC	CASSPAAAYEQYF	TRBJ2-7	.	TRBV7-3	.
TGTGCCAGCAGCAAAGCTCATCCGGTTAACTATGGCTACACCTTC	CASSKAHPVNYGYTF	TRBJ1-2	.	TRBV21-1	.
TGTGCCACCCGGACAGGGCAGTCCAACACTGAAGCTTTCTTT	CATRTGQSNTEAFF	TRBJ1-1	.	TRBV19	TRBD1
TGTGCCAGCAGTGGGACACTTACGGGCAATGAGCAGTTCTTC	CASSGTLTGNEQFF	TRBJ2-1	.	TRBV2	.
TGCGCCAGCAGCCGACAGGGGGATGGCTACACCTTC	CASSRQGDGYTF	TRBJ1-2	.	TRBV5-1	TRBD1
TGCGCCAGCAGCTTGGTTTCCCCGGGAGTGACTGAAGCTTTCTTT	CASSLVSPGVTEAFF	TRBJ1-1	.	TRBV5-1	.
TGCGCCAGCAGCCAAGATCCTAGCGGGGGGAGGGATGAGCAGTTCTTC	CASSQDPSGGRDEQFF	TRBJ2-1	.	TRBV4-1	TRBD2
TGTGCCAGCAGTTTCATTAGGGGGGGGAGCCGCACAGATACGCAGTATTTT	CASSFIRGGSRTDTQYF	TRBJ2-3	.	TRBV27	.
TGTGCCAGCAGCCCCTGGGACAGGGAAGAGACCCAGTACTTC	CASSPWDREETQYF	TRBJ2-5	once	TRBV3-1/TRBV3-2	TRBD1
TGTGCCAGCAGCGAAAAAATAGACAGAACTAGCAATCAGCCCCAGCATTTT	CASSEKIDRTSNQPQHF	TRBJ1-5	.	TRBV7-2	.
TGTGCCAGCGCCAAATCCCACTCTCCGAATTCACCCCTCCACTTT	CASAKSHSPNSPLHF	TRBJ1-6	.	TRBV9	.
TGTGCCACCAGTGGGGGGGAGGAAGCTTTCTTT	CATSGGEEAFF	TRBJ1-1	.	TRBV24-1	.
TGTGCCAGCAGCGTAGAGGAGGGAATCCTCGATACGCAGTATTTT	CASSVEEGILDTQYF	TRBJ2-3	.	TRBV9	.
TGTGCCAGCAGCTTAGAGGGGGCTTATATGAACACTGAAGCTTTCTTT	CASSLEGAYMNTEAFF	TRBJ1-1	.	TRBV7-8	TRBD1
TGTGCCAGCAGCCAAGGACAACTTAACTATGGCTACACCTTC	CASSQGQLNYGYTF	TRBJ1-2	.	TRBV6-2/TRBV6-3	.
TGTGCCAGCAGCCGGCAGGGGGGCGGGGCCTCGAACACCGGGGAGCTGTTTTTT	CASSRQGGGASNTGELFF	TRBJ2-2	.	TRBV5-5	.
TGTGCCAGCAGTCTCAACGCGGACAGACGCTATGGCTACACCTTC	CASSLNADRRYGYTF	TRBJ1-2	.	TRBV27	.
TGTGCCAGCAGCTTCGATAGTTCCTACGAGCAGTACTTC	CASSFDSSYEQYF	TRBJ2-7	once	TRBV7-9	.
TGTGCCACCAGTGTCCGGGACAGGGGTATCGCGAACACCGGGGAGCTGTTTTTT	CATSVRDRGIANTGELFF	TRBJ2-2	.	TRBV24-1	TRBD1
TGTGCCAGCAGTGAATGGCAGGGCAATCAGCCCCAGCATTTT	CASSEWQGNQPQHF	TRBJ1-5	.	TRBV6-1	.
TGTGCCAGCAGCAATGGCCGCCGTGACAGGGTTACCGCAAATGAGCAGTTCTTC	CASSNGRRDRVTANEQFF	TRBJ2-1	.	TRBV21-1	.
TGTGCCAGCAGTCTCCAGGGGATCCCGCATGAAAAACTGTTTTTT	CASSLQGIPHEKLFF	TRBJ1-4	.	TRBV6-2/TRBV6-3	.
TGTGCCAGCAGGGAGACAGGGGGCAAGAATCAGCCCCAGCATTTT	CASRETGGKNQPQHF	TRBJ1-5	.	TRBV6-5	TRBD1
TGTGCCAGCAGCGCCGAAGGGACAGGGTCTGGAAACACCATATATTTT	CASSAEGTGSGNTIYF	TRBJ1-3	.	TRBV9	TRBD1
TGTGCCAGCAGTTACATCGACAATGAGCAGTTCTTC	CASSYIDNEQFF	TRBJ2-1	.	TRBV6-6	.
TGTGCCAGCAGTTACTCTGCAACCGGGGGCTACACCTTC	CASSYSATGGYTF	TRBJ1-2	.	TRBV6-5	.
TGTGCCAGAAGCCCTCTTCAGGGACAGGGTGGCTACGAGCAGTACTTC	CARSPLQGQGGYEQYF	TRBJ2-7	.	TRBV5-3	TRBD1
TGTGCCAGCTCCGGGGACAGGGCCTCCTACGAGCAGTACTTC	CASSGDRASYEQYF	TRBJ2-7	.	TRBV18	TRBD1
TGTGCCAGCAGCTTACGGCCAGGGGATGCAGCTGAGCAGTTCTTC	CASSLRPGDAAEQFF	TRBJ2-1	.	TRBV7-3	.
TGTGCCAGCAGTGCACGACAGAATGACTATGGCTACACCTTC	CASSARQNDYGYTF	TRBJ1-2	.	TRBV25-1	.
TGTGCCAGCAGTTTAACCGGGACAGGGAGCTCCTACAATGAGCAGTTCTTC	CASSLTGTGSSYNEQFF	TRBJ2-1	few	TRBV27	TRBD1
TGCGCCAGCAGCCAGGGCAATTCACCCCTCCACTTT	CASSQGNSPLHF	TRBJ1-6	once	TRBV4-1	.
TGTGCCAGCAGCTGGACAGGGGACACTGAAGCTTTCTTT	CASSWTGDTEAFF	TRBJ1-1	.	TRBV7-9	TRBD1
TGTGCCAGCAGCCGATCTTGGCGGGACCCCTCCTACGAGCAGTACTTC	CASSRSWRDPSYEQYF	TRBJ2-7	.	TRBV5-6	.
TGTGCCAGCAGGGGGGAGGGTCTCGGCAATCAGCCCCAGCATTTT	CASRGEGLGNQPQHF	TRBJ1-5	few	TRBV2	.
TGTGCCAGCAGCTTAAAAAACGTAGGGAGAGAAAAACTGTTTTTT	CASSLKNVGREKLFF	TRBJ1-4	.	TRBV7-2	.
TGTGCCAGCAGTGAATCGACAGTAGCCAAAAACATTCAGTACTTC	CASSESTVAKNIQYF	TRBJ2-4	once	TRBV6-1	.
TGCAGTGCTAGCTCAGCAGATACGCAGTATTTT	CSASSADTQYF	TRBJ2-3	.	TRBV20-1	.
TGTGCCAGCAGCTGGACAGGGGTGAGTGAAGCTTTCTTT	CASSWTGVSEAFF	TRBJ1-1	once	TRBV7-3	TRBD1
TGTGCCAGCAGTGAGGGACAGGTTGTAAATAATTCACCCCTCCACTTT	CASSEGQVVNNSPLHF	TRBJ1-6	.	TRBV6-1	TRBD1
TGTGCCAGCACAGGCGCAACTAATGAAAAACTGTTTTTT	CASTGATNEKLFF	TRBJ1-4	.	TRBV2	.
TGTGCCAGCAGCCCCACGGGGGGGATCCATACGCAGTATTTT	CASSPTGGIHTQYF	TRBJ2-3	.	TRBV7-9	TRBD2
TGTGCCAGCAGCGCGGGGGCACCCCTCCACTTT	CASSAGAPLHF	TRBJ1-6	.	TRBV7-2	.
TGTGCCAGCAGTTACACTAGCGGGGGGCAAGAGACCCAGTACTTC	CASSYTSGGQETQYF	TRBJ2-5	.	TRBV6-2/TRBV6-3	TRBD2
TGTGCCAGCAGTGTTGTAGGCCGGGGGATGAACACTGAAGCTTTCTTT	CASSVVGRGMNTEAFF	TRBJ1-1	.	TRBV2	.
TGCGCCAGCAGGTCTCAGGGGAACACTGAAGCTTTCTTT	CASRSQGNTEAFF	TRBJ1-1	few	TRBV5-1	.
TGTGCCAGTAGTCCAGGAGGCTTGGGCACAGATACGCAGTATTTT	CASSPGGLGTDTQYF	TRBJ2-3	.	TRBV19	.
TGTGCCAGTGGGGGACTCACCTCCTACAATGAGCAGTTCTTC	CASGGLTSYNEQFF	TRBJ2-1	.	TRBV19	.
TGTGCCAGCAGCTTGCCTTACGACAGGGTATATGGCTACACCTTC	CASSLPYDRVYGYTF	TRBJ1-2	.	TRBV5-6	TRBD1